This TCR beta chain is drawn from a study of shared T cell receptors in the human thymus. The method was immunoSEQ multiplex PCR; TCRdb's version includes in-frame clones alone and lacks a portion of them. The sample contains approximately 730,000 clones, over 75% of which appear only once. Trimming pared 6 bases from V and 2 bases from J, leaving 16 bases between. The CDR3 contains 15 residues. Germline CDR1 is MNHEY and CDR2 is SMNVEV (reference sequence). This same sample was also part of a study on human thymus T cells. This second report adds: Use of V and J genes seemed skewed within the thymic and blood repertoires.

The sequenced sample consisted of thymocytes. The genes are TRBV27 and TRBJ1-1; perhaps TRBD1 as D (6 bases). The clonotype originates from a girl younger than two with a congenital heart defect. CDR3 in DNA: TGTGCCAGCAGACCTTATAACAGGGATAACACTGAAGCTTTCTTT. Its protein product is CASRPYNRDNTEAFF.